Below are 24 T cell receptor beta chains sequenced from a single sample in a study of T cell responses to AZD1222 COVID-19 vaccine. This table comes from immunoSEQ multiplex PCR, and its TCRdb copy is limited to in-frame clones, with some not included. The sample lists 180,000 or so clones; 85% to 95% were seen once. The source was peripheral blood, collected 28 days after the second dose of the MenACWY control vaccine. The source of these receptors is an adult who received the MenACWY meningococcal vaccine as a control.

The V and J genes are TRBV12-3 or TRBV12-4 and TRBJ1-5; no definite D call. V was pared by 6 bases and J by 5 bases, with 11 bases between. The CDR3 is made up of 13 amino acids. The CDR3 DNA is TGTGCCAGCAGCCTGAATCGTGATCAGCCCCAGCATTTT. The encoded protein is CASSLNRDQPQHF.

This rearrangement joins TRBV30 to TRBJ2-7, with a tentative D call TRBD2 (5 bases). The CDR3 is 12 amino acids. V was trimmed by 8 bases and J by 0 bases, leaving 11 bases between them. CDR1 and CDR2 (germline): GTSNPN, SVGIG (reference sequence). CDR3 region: CALGVSSYEQYF. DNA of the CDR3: TGTGCCCTGGGAGTGAGCTCCTACGAGCAGTACTTC.

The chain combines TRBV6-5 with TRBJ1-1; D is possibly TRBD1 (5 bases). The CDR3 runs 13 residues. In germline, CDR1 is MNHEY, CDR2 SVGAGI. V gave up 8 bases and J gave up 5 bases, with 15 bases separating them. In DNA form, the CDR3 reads TGTGCCAGCCACAACACCGGGACGACTGAAGCTTTCTTT. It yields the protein CASHNTGTTEAFF.

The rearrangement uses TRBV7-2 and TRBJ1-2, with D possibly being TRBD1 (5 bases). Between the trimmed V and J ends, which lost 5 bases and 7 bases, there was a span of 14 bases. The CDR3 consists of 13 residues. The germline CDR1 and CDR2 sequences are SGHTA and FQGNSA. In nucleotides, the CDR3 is TGTGCCAGCAGCGGAGGTGGGGCTGGTGGCTACACCTTC. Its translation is CASSGGGAGGYTF. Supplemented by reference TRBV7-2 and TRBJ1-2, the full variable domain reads GAGVSQSPSNKVTEKGKDVELRCDPISGHTALYWYRQSLGQGLEFLIYFQGNSAPDKSGLPSDRFSAERTGGSVSTLTIQRTQQEDSAVYLCASSGGGAGGYTFGSGTRLTVV.

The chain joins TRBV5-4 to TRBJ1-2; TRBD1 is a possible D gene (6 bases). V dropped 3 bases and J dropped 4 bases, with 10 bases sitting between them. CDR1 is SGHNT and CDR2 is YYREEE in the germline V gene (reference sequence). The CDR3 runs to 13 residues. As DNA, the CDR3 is TGTGCCAGCAGCTCGGACAGTATCTATGGCTACACCTTC. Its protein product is CASSSDSIYGYTF.

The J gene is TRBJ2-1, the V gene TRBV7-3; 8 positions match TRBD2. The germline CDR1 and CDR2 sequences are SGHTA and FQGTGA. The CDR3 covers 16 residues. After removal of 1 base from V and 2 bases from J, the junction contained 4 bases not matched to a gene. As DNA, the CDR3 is TGTGCCAGCAGCTTAATTAGCGGGGCGGCCTACAATGAGCAGTTCTTC. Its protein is CASSLISGAAYNEQFF.

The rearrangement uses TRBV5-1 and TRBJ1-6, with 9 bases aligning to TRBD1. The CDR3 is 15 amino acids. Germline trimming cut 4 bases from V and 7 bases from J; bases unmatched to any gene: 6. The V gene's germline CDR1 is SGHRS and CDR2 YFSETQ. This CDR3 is CASSLSGTGNSPLHF. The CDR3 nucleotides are TGCGCCAGCAGCCTGTCCGGGACAGGGAATTCACCCCTCCACTTT.

The chain's CDR3 is CASSESQGISGANVLTF. In DNA, the CDR3 is TGCGCCAGCAGTGAGTCCCAGGGTATTTCTGGGGCCAACGTCCTGACTTTC. The chain recombines TRBV10-1 with TRBJ2-6; D is perhaps TRBD1 (5 bases). Germline CDR1 WNHNN, CDR2 SYGVQD (reference sequence). V lost 0 bases and J lost 1, with 10 bases in between. This CDR3 comprises 17 residues.

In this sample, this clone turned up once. The CDR3 DNA is TGTGCCAGCAGCTTGGCGGCTAGCGGGGGGGCCTACCAAGAGACCCAGTACTTC. Its translation: CASSLAASGGAYQETQYF. The chain joins TRBV5-4 to TRBJ2-5; 12 nucleotides line up with TRBD2. The V gene end was trimmed by 0 bases and the J gene end by 0 bases; junction bases not matched to a gene: 6. The germline V gene has CDR1 SGHNT and CDR2 YYREEE (reference sequence). CDR3 length: 18 amino acids.

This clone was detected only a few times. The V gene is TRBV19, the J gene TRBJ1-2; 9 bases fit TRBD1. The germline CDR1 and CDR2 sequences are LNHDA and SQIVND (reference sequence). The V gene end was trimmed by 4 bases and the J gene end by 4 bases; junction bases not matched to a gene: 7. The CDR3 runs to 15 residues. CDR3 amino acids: CASSSRDRALYGYTF. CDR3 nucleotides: TGTGCCAGTAGTAGCCGGGACAGGGCTCTCTATGGCTACACCTTC.

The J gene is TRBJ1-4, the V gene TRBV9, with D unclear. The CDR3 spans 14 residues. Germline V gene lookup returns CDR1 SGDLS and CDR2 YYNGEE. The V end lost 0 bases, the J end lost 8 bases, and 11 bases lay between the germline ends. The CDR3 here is CASSVGSGGEKLFF. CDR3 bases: TGTGCCAGCAGCGTAGGGTCTGGAGGGGAAAAACTGTTTTTT.

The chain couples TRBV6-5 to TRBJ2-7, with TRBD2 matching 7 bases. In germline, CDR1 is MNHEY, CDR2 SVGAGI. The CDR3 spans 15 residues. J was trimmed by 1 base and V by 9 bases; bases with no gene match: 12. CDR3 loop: CASRLADRGSYEQYF. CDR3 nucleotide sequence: TGTGCCAGTCGACTAGCAGACCGGGGGTCCTACGAGCAGTACTTC.

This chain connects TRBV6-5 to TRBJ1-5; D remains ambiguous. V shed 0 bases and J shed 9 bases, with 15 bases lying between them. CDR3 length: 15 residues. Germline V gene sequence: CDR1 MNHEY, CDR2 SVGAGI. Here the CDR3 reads CASSYSATDRWPQHF. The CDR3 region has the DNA TGTGCCAGCAGTTACTCGGCGACGGATCGGTGGCCCCAGCATTTT.

The CDR3 loop is CASSQGQGGGYTF. DNA of the CDR3: TGCGCCAGCAGCCAGGGACAGGGAGGTGGCTACACCTTC. The chain is built from TRBV5-1 and TRBJ1-2; 9 bases are shared with TRBD1. This CDR3 is built from 13 residues. Losses at the gene ends were 4 bases for V and 7 bases for J; bases not matched to a gene: 5. In germline, CDR1 is SGHRS, CDR2 YFSETQ.

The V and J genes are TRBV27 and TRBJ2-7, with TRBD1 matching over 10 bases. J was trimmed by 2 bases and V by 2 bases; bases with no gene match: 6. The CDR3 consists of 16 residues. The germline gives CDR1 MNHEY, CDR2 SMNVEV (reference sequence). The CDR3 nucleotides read TGTGCCAGCAGTTTAAACCCGACAGGGGGCCCCTACGAGCAGTACTTC. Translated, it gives CASSLNPTGGPYEQYF.

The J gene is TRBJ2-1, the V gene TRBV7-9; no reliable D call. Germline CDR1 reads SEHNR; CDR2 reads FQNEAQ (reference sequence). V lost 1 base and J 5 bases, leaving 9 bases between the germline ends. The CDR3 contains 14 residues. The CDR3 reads CASSLEVLHNEQFF. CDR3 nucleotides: TGTGCCAGCAGCTTAGAGGTCCTCCACAATGAGCAGTTCTTC. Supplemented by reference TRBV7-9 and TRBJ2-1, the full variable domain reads DTGVSQNPRHKITKRGQNVTFRCDPISEHNRLYWYRQTLGQGPEFLTYFQNEAQLEKSRLLSDRFSAERPKGSFSTLEIQRTEQGDSAMYLCASSLEVLHNEQFFGPGTRLTVL.

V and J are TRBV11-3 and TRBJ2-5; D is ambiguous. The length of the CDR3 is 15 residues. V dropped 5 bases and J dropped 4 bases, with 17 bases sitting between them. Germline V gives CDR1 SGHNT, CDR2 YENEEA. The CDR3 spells CASSQGSLPGETQYF. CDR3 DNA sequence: TGTGCCAGCAGCCAAGGTAGCTTGCCGGGAGAGACCCAGTACTTC.

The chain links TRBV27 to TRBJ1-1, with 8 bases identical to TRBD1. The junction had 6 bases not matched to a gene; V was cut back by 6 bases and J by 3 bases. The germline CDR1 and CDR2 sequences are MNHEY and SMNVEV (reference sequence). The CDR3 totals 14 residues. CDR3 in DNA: TGTGCCAGCAGACCTCTGGACAGGGACACTGAAGCTTTCTTT. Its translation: CASRPLDRDTEAFF.

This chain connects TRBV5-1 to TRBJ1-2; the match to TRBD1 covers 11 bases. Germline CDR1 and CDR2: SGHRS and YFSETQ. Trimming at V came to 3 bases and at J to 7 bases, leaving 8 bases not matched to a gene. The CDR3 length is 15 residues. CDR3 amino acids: CASSSNGQGAAGYTF. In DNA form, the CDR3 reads TGCGCCAGCAGCTCAAATGGACAGGGGGCAGCTGGCTACACCTTC.

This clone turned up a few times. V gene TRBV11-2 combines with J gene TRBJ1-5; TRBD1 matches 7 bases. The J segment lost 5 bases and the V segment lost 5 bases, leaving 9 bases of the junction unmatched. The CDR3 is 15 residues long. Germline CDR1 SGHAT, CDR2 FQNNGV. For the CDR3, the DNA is TGTGCCAGCAGCCGCACGGGACAGAGTTATCAGCCCCAGCATTTT. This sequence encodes CASSRTGQSYQPQHF.

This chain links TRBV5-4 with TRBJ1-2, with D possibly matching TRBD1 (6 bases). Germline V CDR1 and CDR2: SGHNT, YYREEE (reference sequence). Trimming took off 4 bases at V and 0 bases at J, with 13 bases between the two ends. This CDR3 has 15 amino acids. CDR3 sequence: CASSLTTGSNYGYTF. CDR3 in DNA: TGTGCCAGCAGCCTAACTACAGGGTCTAACTATGGCTACACCTTC.

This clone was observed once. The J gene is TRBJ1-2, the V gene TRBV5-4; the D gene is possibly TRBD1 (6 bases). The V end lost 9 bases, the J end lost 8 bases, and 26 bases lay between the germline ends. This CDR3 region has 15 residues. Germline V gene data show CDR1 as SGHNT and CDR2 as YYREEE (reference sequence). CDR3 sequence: CATRRPGAGVFGYTF. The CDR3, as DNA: TGTGCCACCCGTCGCCCGGGAGCAGGGGTCTTCGGCTACACCTTC.

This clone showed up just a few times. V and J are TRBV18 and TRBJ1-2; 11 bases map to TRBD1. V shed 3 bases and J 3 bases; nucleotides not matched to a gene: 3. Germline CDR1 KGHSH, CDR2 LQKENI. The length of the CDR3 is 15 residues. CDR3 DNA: TGTGCCAGCTCACCCGGGACAGGGGGTTACTATGGCTACACCTTC. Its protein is CASSPGTGGYYGYTF.

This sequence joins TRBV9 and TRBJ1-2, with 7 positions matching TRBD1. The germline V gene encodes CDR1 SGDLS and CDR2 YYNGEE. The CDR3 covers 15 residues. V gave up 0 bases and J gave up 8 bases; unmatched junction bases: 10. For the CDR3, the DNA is TGTGCCAGCAGCGTAGGAGGGTACAGGGGTGGAGGCTACACCTTC. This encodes CASSVGGYRGGGYTF.